This TCR beta chain was captured by sequencing in a study of PD-L1 blockade in urothelial cancer. Study-wide context: Patients commenced atezolizumab in about 2014, and it was given at 1,200 mg intravenously every 3 weeks. Of under 30 patients, fewer than 27 were males with bladder-origin urothelial cancer. Blood analysis occurred 3 weeks (second dose) and 6 weeks after treatment start.

Sample time point: pretreatment peripheral blood. The CDR3 extends over 15 amino acids. Trimming took off 2 bases at V and 0 bases at J, with 10 bases between the two ends. Germline CDR1 reads MDHEN; CDR2 reads SYDVKM. Synthetic TCR analog templates were spiked into all PCRs individually. Assay: immunoSEQ multiplex PCR; the TCRdb copy retains only in-frame clones and omits some. The table has roughly 87,000 clones, more than 80% seen once. Material: PBMCs, obtained around atezolizumab (anti-PD-L1) treatment. This chain links TRBV28 with TRBJ1-1; D is undetermined. The source is a woman of 80 years or more with urothelial cancer. CDR3 sequence (DNA): TGTGCCAGCAGTTTAGATGTCGGGTTGAACACTGAAGCTTTCTTT. Protein: CASSLDVGLNTEAFF.